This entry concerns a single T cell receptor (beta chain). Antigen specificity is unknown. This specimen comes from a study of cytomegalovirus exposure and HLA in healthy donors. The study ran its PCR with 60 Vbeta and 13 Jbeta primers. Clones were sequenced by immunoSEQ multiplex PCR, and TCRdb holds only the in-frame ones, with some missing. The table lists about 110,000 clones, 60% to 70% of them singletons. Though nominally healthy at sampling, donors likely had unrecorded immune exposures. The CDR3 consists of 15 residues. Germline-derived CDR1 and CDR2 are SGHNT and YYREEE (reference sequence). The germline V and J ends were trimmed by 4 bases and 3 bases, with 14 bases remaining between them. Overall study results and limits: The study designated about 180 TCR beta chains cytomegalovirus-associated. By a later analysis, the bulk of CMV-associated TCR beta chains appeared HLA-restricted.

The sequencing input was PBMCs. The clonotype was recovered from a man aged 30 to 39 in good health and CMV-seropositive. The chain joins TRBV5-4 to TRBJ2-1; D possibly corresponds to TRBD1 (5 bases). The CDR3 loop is CASSLGATLYNEQFF. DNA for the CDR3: TGTGCCAGCAGCCTAGGGGCAACTCTCTACAATGAGCAGTTCTTC.